The TCR beta chain under discussion was sequenced for a study of blood T cell repertoires in COVID-19. Trimming took 6 bases from V and 4 from J; bases not matched to a gene: 9. The CDR3 spans 15 residues. Germline lookup yields CDR1 LNHDA and CDR2 SQIVND (reference sequence). Original data processing: Estimation of nucleated cell counts was performed using reference gene primer amplification. Here immunoSEQ multiplex PCR was the method, and the copy in TCRdb shows in-frame clones only, minus some. That table furnishes V, J and clone size, whereas the DNA furnished D and trimming. The sample holds about 160,000 clones, about four fifths seen once.

Source material: peripheral blood. The origin of this receptor is a woman aged 80 or over with acute or convalescent COVID-19. The rearrangement links TRBV19 to TRBJ2-1; 7 bases are a match to TRBD2. CDR3 region: CASRPTSSSYNEQFF. DNA of the CDR3: TGTGCCAGTAGACCGACTAGCAGCTCATACAATGAGCAGTTCTTC.